One sample yielded the 5 T cell receptor beta chains listed below, sequenced in a study of vaccination and CD4 T cells after COVID-19. Cultured CD4+ T-cell DNA underwent Oncomine TCR Beta short-read sequencing. TCRdb redid the calling of the PCR reads with MiXCR, one entry per CDR3 protein. In the table there are 20,000 to 25,000 distinct CDR3 sequences, 43% of which are singletons. No antigen has been identified for these receptors. As for time point: late sampling 161 to 241 days after vaccination in a few convalescent patients. The treatment is: roughly 10-day PBMC culture with coronavirus spike peptide pools or control peptides (ViraFEST assay). This specimen consisted of CD4+ T cells from blood, cultured in vitro, obtained about 7 months after SARS-CoV-2 vaccination. The receptors here all came from a human donor who had recovered from COVID-19.

This clonotype was picked up a small number of times. This chain uses TRBV21-1 with TRBJ2-5; the tabulated D call, TRBD1, remains unverified against the DNA. TRBV21-1 is a listed pseudogene. CDR3 size: 16 residues. The CDR3 DNA reads TGTGCCAGCCAACCGTGGCGGGACGCTGAAGGAGAGACCCAGTACTTC. Encoded protein: CASQPWRDAEGETQYF.

The chain recombines TRBV4-2 with TRBJ2-7; a weak D match, TRBD2 (6 bases). CDR3 length: 13 residues. In germline, CDR1 is LGHNA, CDR2 YNFKEQ. V was cut by 0 bases and J by 7 bases, with 10 bases left in between. CDR3 sequence reads: CASSQDFGREQYF. CDR3 in DNA: TGTGCCAGCAGCCAAGATTTTGGGAGGGAGCAGTACTTC.

The J gene is TRBJ2-5, the V gene TRBV28; D may be TRBD1 (5 bases). Trimming took off 6 bases at V and 6 bases at J, with 11 bases between the two ends. Germline CDR1 is MDHEN and CDR2 is SYDVKM. The CDR3 totals 12 residues. The CDR3 here is CASSQGWKTQYF. In DNA form, the CDR3 reads TGTGCCAGCAGCCAGGGTTGGAAGACCCAGTACTTC.

V gene TRBV15 combines with J gene TRBJ2-4; 7 nucleotides line up with TRBD1. CDR1 and CDR2 (germline): LNHNV, YYDKDF (reference sequence). This CDR3 spans 15 amino acids. With V trimmed by 4 bases and J by 5 bases, 8 bases remained unmatched. As DNA, the CDR3 is TGTGCCACCAGCATAGCGAAGGGACAGCAAAACATTCAGTACTTC. This codes for CATSIAKGQQNIQYF.

This clonotype turned up a few times. This chain uses TRBV7-2 with TRBJ2-1; tentatively, D is TRBD2 (6 bases). Trimming took off 8 bases at V and 7 bases at J, with 12 bases between the two ends. The germline V gene encodes CDR1 SGHTA and CDR2 FQGNSA. The CDR3 consists of 12 residues. CDR3 sequence reads: CASGTRGNEQFF. The CDR3 region has the DNA TGTGCCAGCGGGACTCGGGGGAATGAGCAGTTCTTC.